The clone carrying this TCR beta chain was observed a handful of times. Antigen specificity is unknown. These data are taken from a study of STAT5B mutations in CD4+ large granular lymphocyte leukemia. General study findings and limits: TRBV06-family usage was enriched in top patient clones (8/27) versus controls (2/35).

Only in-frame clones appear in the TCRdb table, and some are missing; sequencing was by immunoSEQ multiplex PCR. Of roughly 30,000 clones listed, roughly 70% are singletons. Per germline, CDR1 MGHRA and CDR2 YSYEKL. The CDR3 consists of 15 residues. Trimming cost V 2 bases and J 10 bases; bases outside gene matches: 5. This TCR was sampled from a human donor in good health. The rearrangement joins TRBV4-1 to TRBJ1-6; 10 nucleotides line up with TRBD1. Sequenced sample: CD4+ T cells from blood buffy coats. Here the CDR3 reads CASSQPRDRGSPLHF. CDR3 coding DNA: TGCGCCAGCAGCCAACCCCGGGACAGGGGATCACCCCTCCACTTT.